A few counts support the clone carrying this T cell receptor beta chain. The data were taken from a study of blood T cell repertoires in COVID-19. Study-wide context: PBMCs, B-cell-depleted T cells, or T cells were the source of the cDNA or gDNA that made up the material.

Germline CDR1 is SGDLS and CDR2 is YYNGEE. CDR3 length: 13 residues. After removal of 4 bases from V and 9 bases from J, the junction contained 7 bases not matched to a gene. Original methodology: Reference gene primer amplification gave estimated nucleated cell counts. Sequenced by immunoSEQ multiplex PCR; TCRdb stores in-frame clones only, minus some. V and J calls and clone size are given by that table; D and trimming were obtained from the DNA. The sample has approximately 130,000 clones; more than 75% are singletons. The origin of this receptor is a man aged 55 to 70 with acute or convalescent COVID-19. The chain uses TRBV9 and TRBJ2-1, with 7 bases fitting TRBD2. Sequencing was done on a sample of peripheral blood. DNA of the CDR3: TGTGCCAGCAGCCCGCGGGAGTCGGGTGAGCAGTTCTTC. As protein: CASSPRESGEQFF.